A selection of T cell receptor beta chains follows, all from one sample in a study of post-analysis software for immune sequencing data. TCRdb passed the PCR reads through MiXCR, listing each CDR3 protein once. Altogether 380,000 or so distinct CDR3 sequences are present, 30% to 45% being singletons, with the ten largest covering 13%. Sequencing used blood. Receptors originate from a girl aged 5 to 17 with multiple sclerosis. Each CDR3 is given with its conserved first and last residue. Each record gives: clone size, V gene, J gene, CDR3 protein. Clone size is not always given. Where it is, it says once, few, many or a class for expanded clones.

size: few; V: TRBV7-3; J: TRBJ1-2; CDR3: CASSSEQGEGYTF
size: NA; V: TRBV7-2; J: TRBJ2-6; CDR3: CASSLERHSGVNVLTF
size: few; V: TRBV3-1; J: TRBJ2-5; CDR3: CASSHAGALMGETQYF
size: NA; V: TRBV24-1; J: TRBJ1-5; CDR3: CATSDNRAGFNQPQHF
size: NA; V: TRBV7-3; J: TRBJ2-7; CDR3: CASSPYLFGRGRDEQYF
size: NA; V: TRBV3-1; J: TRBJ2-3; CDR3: CASSQDLGTRVGYTQYF
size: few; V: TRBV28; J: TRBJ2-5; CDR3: CASSLDYVETQYF
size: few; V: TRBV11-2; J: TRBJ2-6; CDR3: CASSSRQLSGANVLTF
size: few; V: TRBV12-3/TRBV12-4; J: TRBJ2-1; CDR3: CASSLVAGGLGEQFF
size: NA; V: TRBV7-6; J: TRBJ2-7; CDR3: CASSLGYGQGDEQYF
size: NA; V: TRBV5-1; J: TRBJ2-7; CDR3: CASSLGNRDRDPYEQYF
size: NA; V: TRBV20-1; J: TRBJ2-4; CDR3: CSAREMGTEPIQYF
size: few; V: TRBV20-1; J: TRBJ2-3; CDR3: CSARSRTFTTNEKLYF
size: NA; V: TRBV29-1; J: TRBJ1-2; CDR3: CSALGQGGYGYTF
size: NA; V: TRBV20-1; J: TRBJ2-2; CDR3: CSARLWGGDTGELFF
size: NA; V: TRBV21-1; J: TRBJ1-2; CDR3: CASSKDMSYGYTF
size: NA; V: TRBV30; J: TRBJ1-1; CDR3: CAWSKGPNTEAFF